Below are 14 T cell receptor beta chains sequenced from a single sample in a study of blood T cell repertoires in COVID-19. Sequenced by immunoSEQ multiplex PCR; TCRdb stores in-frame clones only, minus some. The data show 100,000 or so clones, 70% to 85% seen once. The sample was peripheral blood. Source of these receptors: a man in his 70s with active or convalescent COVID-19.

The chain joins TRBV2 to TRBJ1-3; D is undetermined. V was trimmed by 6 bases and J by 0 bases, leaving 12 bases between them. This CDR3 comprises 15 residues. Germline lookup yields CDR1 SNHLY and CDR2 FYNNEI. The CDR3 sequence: CASSLTRSSGNTIYF. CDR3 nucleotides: TGTGCCAGCAGCCTGACACGGTCCTCTGGAAACACCATATATTTT. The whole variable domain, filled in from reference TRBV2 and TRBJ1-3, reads EPEVTQTPSHQVTQMGQEVILRCVPISNHLYFYWYRQILGQKVEFLVSFYNNEISEKSEIFDDQFSVERPDGSNFTLKIRSTKLEDSAMYFCASSLTRSSGNTIYFGEGSWLTVV.

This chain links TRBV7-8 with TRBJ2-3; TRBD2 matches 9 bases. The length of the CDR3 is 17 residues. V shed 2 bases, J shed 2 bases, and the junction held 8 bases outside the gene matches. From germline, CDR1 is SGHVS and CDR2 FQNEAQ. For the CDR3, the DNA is TGTGCCAGCAGCTTATTGGCGGGAGGGCCTCACACAGATACGCAGTATTTT. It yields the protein CASSLLAGGPHTDTQYF.

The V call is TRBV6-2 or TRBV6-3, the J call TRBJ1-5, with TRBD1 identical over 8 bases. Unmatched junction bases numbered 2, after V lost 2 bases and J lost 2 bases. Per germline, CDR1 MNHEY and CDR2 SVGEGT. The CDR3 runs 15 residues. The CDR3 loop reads CASSYRGQGNQPQHF. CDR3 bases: TGTGCCAGCAGTTACCGGGGACAGGGCAATCAGCCCCAGCATTTT.

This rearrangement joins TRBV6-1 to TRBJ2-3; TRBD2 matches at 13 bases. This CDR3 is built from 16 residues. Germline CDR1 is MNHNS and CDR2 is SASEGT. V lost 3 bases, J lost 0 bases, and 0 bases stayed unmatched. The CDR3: CASSEGLAGSTDTQYF. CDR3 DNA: TGTGCCAGCAGTGAGGGACTAGCGGGGAGCACAGATACGCAGTATTTT.

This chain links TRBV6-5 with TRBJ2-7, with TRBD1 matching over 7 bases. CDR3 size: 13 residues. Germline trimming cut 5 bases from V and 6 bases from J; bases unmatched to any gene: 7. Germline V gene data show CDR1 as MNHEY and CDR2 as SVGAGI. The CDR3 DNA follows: TGTGCCAGCAGTAAGGGACAGAAGGGCGAGCAGTACTTC. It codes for CASSKGQKGEQYF.

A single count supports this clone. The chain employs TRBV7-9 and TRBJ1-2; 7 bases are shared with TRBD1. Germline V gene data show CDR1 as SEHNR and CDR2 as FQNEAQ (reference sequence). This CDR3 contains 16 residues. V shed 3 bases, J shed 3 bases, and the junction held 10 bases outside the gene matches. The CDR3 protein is CASSLGQLLSDYGYTF. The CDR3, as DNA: TGTGCCAGCAGCTTGGGACAGCTCCTGTCCGACTATGGCTACACCTTC.

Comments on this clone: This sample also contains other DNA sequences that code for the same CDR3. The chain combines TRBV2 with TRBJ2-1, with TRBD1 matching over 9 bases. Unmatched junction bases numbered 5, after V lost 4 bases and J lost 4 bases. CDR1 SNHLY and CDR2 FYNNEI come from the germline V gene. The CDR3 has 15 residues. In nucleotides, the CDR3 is TGTGCCAGCAGTGGGGGACAGGGTTCGTACAATGAGCAGTTCTTC. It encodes CASSGGQGSYNEQFF.

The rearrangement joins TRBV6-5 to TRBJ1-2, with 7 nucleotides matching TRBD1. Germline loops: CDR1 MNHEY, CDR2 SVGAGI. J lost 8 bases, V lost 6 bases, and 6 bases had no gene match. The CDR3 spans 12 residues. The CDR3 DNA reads TGTGCCAGCAGGACAGGGTCCGAGGGCTACACCTTC. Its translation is CASRTGSEGYTF.

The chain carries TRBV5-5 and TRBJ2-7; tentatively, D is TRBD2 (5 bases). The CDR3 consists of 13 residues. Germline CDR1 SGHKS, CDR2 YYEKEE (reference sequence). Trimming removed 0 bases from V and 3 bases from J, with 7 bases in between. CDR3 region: CASSLDGIYEQYF. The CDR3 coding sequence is TGTGCCAGCAGCTTGGACGGGATCTACGAGCAGTACTTC.

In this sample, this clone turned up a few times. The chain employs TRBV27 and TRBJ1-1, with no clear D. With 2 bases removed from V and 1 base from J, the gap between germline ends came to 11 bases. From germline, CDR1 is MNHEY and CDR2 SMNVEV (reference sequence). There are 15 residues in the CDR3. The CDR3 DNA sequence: TGTGCCAGCAGTTTAGGTCAGGTTGGGAACACTGAAGCTTTCTTT. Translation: CASSLGQVGNTEAFF.

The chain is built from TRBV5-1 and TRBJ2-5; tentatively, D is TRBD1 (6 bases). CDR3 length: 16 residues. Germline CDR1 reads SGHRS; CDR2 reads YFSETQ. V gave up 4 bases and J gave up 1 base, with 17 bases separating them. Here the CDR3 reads CASSPRTGTLQETQYF. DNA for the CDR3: TGCGCCAGCAGCCCAAGAACCGGGACACTCCAAGAGACCCAGTACTTC.

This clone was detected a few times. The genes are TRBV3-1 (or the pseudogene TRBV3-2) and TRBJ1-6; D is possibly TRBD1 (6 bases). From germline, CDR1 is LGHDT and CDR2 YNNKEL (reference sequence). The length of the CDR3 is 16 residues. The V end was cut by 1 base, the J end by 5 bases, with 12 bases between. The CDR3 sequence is CASSQGLQGNNSPLHF. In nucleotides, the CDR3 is TGTGCCAGCAGCCAAGGCCTCCAGGGGAATAATTCACCCCTCCACTTT.

CDR3 loop: CASPTGGSGTSGRSSYNEQFF. The DNA for the CDR3 is TGCGCCAGCCCTACAGGGGGCTCCGGGACTAGCGGGAGGAGCTCCTACAATGAGCAGTTCTTC. The chain recombines TRBV5-1 with TRBJ2-1; 15 nucleotides match TRBD2. The germline gives CDR1 SGHRS, CDR2 YFSETQ. This CDR3 region has 21 residues. V dropped 7 bases and J dropped 0; count of bases not matched to a gene: 17.

The CDR3 loop is CASSHNLDRQIEQYF. CDR3 DNA: TGTGCCAGCAGCCATAACCTGGACAGGCAAATCGAGCAGTACTTC. The J gene is TRBJ2-7, the V gene TRBV3-1 (or the pseudogene TRBV3-2); 7 nucleotides align to TRBD1. CDR3 length: 15 amino acids. Germline V gene sequence: CDR1 LGHDT, CDR2 YNNKEL (reference sequence). The V segment lost 3 bases and the J segment 6 bases; nucleotides outside the gene matches: 11.